The rows below give T cell receptor beta chains drawn from one sample of a study of blood T cell repertoires in COVID-19. The data were produced by immunoSEQ multiplex PCR, yet TCRdb's version contains in-frame clones alone and is incomplete. The data contain 130,000 to 150,000 clones, approximately 88% of them singletons. Sequenced input: peripheral blood. Receptor source: a woman aged 50 to 60 with acute or convalescent COVID-19. The CDR3 runs from the conserved cysteine through the conserved F or W. The D gene is left open where the match is weak. Clone sizes are given selectively: once, few, many, or a class where the clone is expanded.

j_call clone_size v_call d_call cdr3_aa cdr3_nt
TRBJ1-5 NA TRBV23-1 NA CAAGQAGGQPQHF TGCGCCGCCGGGCAGGCCGGGGGGCAGCCCCAGCATTTT
TRBJ1-4 NA TRBV5-1 NA CASSPRGSNEKLFF TGCGCCAGCAGCCCTAGGGGGTCCAATGAAAAACTGTTTTTT
TRBJ1-1 few TRBV4-1 NA CASSQEYEAEAFF TGCGCCAGCAGCCAAGAGTATGAGGCAGAAGCTTTCTTT
TRBJ2-1 NA TRBV3-1/TRBV3-2 TRBD2 CASRRGLAAYNEQFF TGTGCCAGCAGGAGAGGACTAGCGGCCTACAATGAGCAGTTCTTC
TRBJ2-7 NA TRBV29-1 TRBD1 CSVDEGQGVQYF TGCAGCGTTGATGAAGGACAGGGTGTACAGTACTTC
TRBJ2-3 NA TRBV6-6 TRBD2 CASSYPTSGRTDTQYF TGTGCCAGCAGTTACCCGACTAGCGGGCGCACAGATACGCAGTATTTT
TRBJ1-1 NA TRBV29-1 TRBD1 CSVALTGDTEAFF TGCAGCGTTGCCCTGACAGGGGACACTGAAGCTTTCTTT
TRBJ2-7 NA TRBV15 NA CATSSGQPPYEQYF TGTGCCACCAGCAGTGGACAGCCGCCCTACGAGCAGTACTTC
TRBJ2-3 NA TRBV19 NA CASSDHSPDTQYF TGTGCCAGTAGCGACCATAGCCCAGATACGCAGTATTTT
TRBJ1-5 NA TRBV19 TRBD1 CASSHGDSYNQPQHF TGTGCCAGTAGTCACGGGGACAGCTACAATCAGCCCCAGCATTTT
TRBJ1-5 NA TRBV7-2 TRBD1 CASSTTTGVYQPQHF TGTGCCAGCAGCACCACCACAGGGGTGTACCAGCCCCAGCATTTT
TRBJ2-7 NA TRBV7-2 TRBD1 CASSDRTGPYEQYF TGTGCCAGCAGCGATCGGACAGGGCCCTACGAGCAGTACTTC
TRBJ1-4 NA TRBV18 NA CASSPRRTVTNEKLFF TGTGCCAGCTCACCACGGCGGACAGTAACTAATGAAAAACTGTTTTTT
TRBJ1-4 once TRBV7-9 NA CASSLVRGTGIITNEKLFF TGTGCCAGCAGCTTAGTAAGGGGCACAGGGATTATCACTAATGAAAAACTGTTTTTT
TRBJ2-7 NA TRBV9 NA CASSGSGYEQYF TGTGCCAGCAGCGGGAGCGGTTACGAGCAGTACTTC
TRBJ1-5 NA TRBV20-1 NA CSASYGSLGNQPQHF TGCAGTGCTAGTTATGGCAGCCTAGGCAATCAGCCCCAGCATTTT
TRBJ1-6 NA TRBV3-1/TRBV3-2 NA CASSQVVHLGDSLHF TGTGCCAGCAGCCAAGTAGTCCACCTCGGGGACTCCCTCCACTTT
TRBJ1-1 NA TRBV18 TRBD1 CASSPRTGLMNTEAFF TGTGCCAGCTCACCGCGGACAGGGCTCATGAACACTGAAGCTTTCTTT
TRBJ1-2 NA TRBV18 NA CASSPAGYQYGYTF TGTGCCAGCTCACCGGCGGGGTACCAGTATGGCTACACCTTC
TRBJ1-5 few TRBV6-2/TRBV6-3 NA CASSYSTVSNQPQHF TGTGCCAGCAGTTACTCGACAGTTAGCAATCAGCCCCAGCATTTT
TRBJ1-4 NA TRBV9 NA CASSTLPGGRANEKLFF TGTGCCAGCAGCACCCTCCCGGGGGGCCGGGCTAATGAAAAACTGTTTTTT
TRBJ2-3 NA TRBV14 TRBD1 CASSQRGTGTDTQYF TGTGCCAGCAGCCAAAGGGGGACAGGCACAGATACGCAGTATTTT